This T cell receptor (beta chain) originates from a study of cytotoxic CD8 clonotypes in ibrutinib-treated CLL (dated by TCRdb to about 2021). Notes on the research overall: The cohort was composed of under 12 relapsed/refractory and about 15 treatment-naive patients; IGHV unmutated status was identified in roughly 17 patients. Responses were partial in around 25 patients and complete in 2; after median approximately 66 months follow-up, around 15 stayed in remission and about twelve progressed. On average, each sample had some 250,000 productive templates and almost 95,000 productive rearrangements. Cryopreserved peripheral blood mononuclear cells were obtained prior to treatment, at the time of response, and at either disease progression or sustained remission. Response samples were taken after a median of around 13 months on treatment, ranging from roughly 6 to 36 months. Patients were still on ibrutinib when every remission and progressive disease sample was collected. Of the 90 or so participants in the trial, roughly 26 had longitudinal samples available. Results and caveats for the whole study, not just this receptor: Public clonotypes were rare and either shrank or stayed stable during treatment, and the rise in clonality at ibrutinib response reflected expansion of private clonotypes. Lymph node repertoires were not examined, and the timing of sampling was not matched between patients in sustained remission and those whose disease progressed. At ibrutinib response clonality went up, during sustained remission it held steady, and at progression it dropped back toward baseline. At baseline, clonality was higher than in age-matched healthy donors and showed a strong correlation with circulating CD8+ T-cell counts.

This clone has a handful of counts. Its antigen is still unknown. Per-nucleotide qualities are absent, and no much larger clonotype sits a single base away. The time point label on this specimen signifies: around 2 years on ibrutinib. For TCR beta library preparation, about 2 micrograms of genomic DNA was extracted from cryopreserved PBMCs. Longitudinal blood samples from CLL patients receiving ibrutinib monotherapy were subjected to high-throughput TCR beta sequencing. The patients took part in an open-label, single-center phase 2 trial of ibrutinib monotherapy. V and J are truncated by 2 bases and 11 bases respectively, leaving an intervening sequence of 13 bases. Counted from cysteine to phenylalanine, this CDR3 has 13 amino acids. Of all the DNA, just the CDR3 is kept, 39 bases in frame from base 1. The germline V gene specifies LGHNT as CDR1 and FRNRAP as CDR2. Each clonotype received, on average, approximately 9.9x coverage in deep resolution sequencing performed on a MiSeq, where the target depth lay between 1 in 1 million and 1 in 200,000 T cells. The immunoSEQ hsTCRB Kit was used to generate the TCR beta libraries. On the authors' methods: ImmunoSEQ Data Assistant and ImmunoSEQ Analyzer were used for data analysis, and V, D and J genes were assigned according to IMGT definitions. Clonality, with values ranging from 0 to 1, was calculated as one minus the normalized Shannon entropy of productive rearrangement frequencies. Only overrepresented clonotypes making up at least 0.05% of the repertoire of each patient were included in the public clonotype analysis. Repertoires from some 14 age-matched healthy donors in immuneACCESS were used as clonality controls. TCRdb limited this immuneACCESS table to in-frame rearrangements with V and J called. A share of clones is missing; checked studies link under half to unresolved V genes, and the rest is unexplained. D and trimming come from the DNA, and the V and J calls and clone size come from that table. The sample contains some 26,000 clones, approximately 85% of them found a single time. The leading ten clones occupy 8% of the sample.

This chain joins TRBV12-5 to TRBJ1-5, with the D gene uncertain. This receptor was identified in a human donor with chronic lymphocytic leukemia. This specimen was PBMCs, taken after 24 months of ibrutinib treatment. The nucleotide sequence reads TGTGCTAGTGGTTTGACGGGCCAATCAGCCCAGCATTTT. Translation gives CASGLTGQSAQHF.